This T cell receptor (beta chain) was sequenced in a study of patients and donors after allogeneic stem cell transplantation. TCRdb reprocessed the RT-PCR reads via MiXCR and lists one record per CDR3 protein. The sample comprises around 170,000 distinct CDR3 sequences, roughly 24% of which are singletons, and roughly 25% rests with the top ten. CDR1 and CDR2 from the germline V gene are SGHRS and YFSETQ. CDR3 length: 14 amino acids. J was trimmed by 5 bases and V by 2 bases; bases with no gene match: 6. Sequenced sample: blood, either unsorted or a sorted T cell fraction (not recorded which). The chain employs TRBV5-1 and TRBJ2-7; 8 bases map to TRBD1. The source of this sequence is a human donor who was either an allogeneic HSCT recipient or a stem cell or donor lymphocyte infusion donor (not recorded which). It is not recorded whose cells these are; they may come from a transplant donor. Here the CDR3 DNA reads TGCGCCAGCAGCTTACCGACAGGGGTCGACGAGCAGTACTTC. Amino acid sequence: CASSLPTGVDEQYF.